In its sample, the clone carrying this T cell receptor beta chain ranks as medium-sized. The sample originates from a study of spatial heterogeneity in lung cancer. One entry per CDR3 protein results from TCRdb running MiXCR on the 5' RACE reads. This repertoire shows under 25,000 distinct CDR3 sequences, 5.8% found once; its top ten account for approximately 30%. Germline lookup yields CDR1 MNHEY and CDR2 SVGAGI. V lost 7 bases, J lost 6 bases, and 15 bases lay in between. The CDR3 consists of 14 residues. Sample time point: sample taken at primary tumor resection. The V call is TRBV6-5, the J call TRBJ2-2; D remains ambiguous. The origin of this receptor is a male donor with early-stage non-small cell lung cancer. Specimen: PBMCs, collected at surgery. This CDR3 is CASKALGRAGELFF. The CDR3 DNA reads TGTGCCAGCAAGGCCCTCGGACGAGCCGGGGAGCTGTTTTTT.